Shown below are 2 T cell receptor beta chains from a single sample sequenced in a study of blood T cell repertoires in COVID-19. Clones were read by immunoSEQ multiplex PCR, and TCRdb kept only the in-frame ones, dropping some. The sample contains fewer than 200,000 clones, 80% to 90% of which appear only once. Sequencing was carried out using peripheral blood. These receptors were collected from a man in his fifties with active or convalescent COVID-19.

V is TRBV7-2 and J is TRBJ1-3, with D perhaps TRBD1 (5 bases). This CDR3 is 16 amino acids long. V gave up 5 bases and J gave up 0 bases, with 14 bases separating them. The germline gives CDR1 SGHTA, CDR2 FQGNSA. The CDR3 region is CASSARTLLSGNTIYF. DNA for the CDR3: TGTGCCAGCAGCGCCCGGACACTGCTCTCTGGAAACACCATATATTTT.

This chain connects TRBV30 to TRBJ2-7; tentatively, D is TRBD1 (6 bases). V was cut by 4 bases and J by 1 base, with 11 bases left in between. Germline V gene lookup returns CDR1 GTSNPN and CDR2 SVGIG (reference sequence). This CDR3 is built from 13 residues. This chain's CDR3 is CAWMQGNSYEQYF. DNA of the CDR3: TGTGCCTGGATGCAGGGGAATTCCTACGAGCAGTACTTC.